The 22 T cell receptor beta chains below all came from one sample that was sequenced in a study of shared clonotypes between healthy human individuals (dated by TCRdb to about 2020). Library method: the immunoSEQ multiplex PCR assay. Not all clones reach the TCRdb copy of this immuneACCESS table, which keeps in-frame sequences only. Checked studies attribute under half of the gap to unresolved V genes and leave the rest unexplained. The sample yields about 470,000 clones; roughly 77% were counted once. Less than 15% of the sample goes to the ten largest clones. The specimen was PBMCs. The origin of the receptors is a woman between 40 and 50 years old in good health. Some clones in this sample may be carry-over from other donors' samples.

The chain joins TRBV29-1 to TRBJ1-2, with D tentatively TRBD1 (5 bases). This CDR3 has 13 amino acids. Deletions cut 3 bases from V and 3 bases from J, with 11 bases between. Per germline, CDR1 SQVTM and CDR2 ANQGSEA. CDR3 coding DNA: TGCAGCGTTGATCAGGGTGGGGACTATGGCTACACCTTC. It encodes CSVDQGGDYGYTF.

A few counts support this clone. The V call is TRBV2, the J call TRBJ1-1; a possible D gene is TRBD1 (6 bases). The CDR3 extends over 15 amino acids. The V end was cut by 4 bases, the J end by 2 bases, with 14 bases between. Germline loops: CDR1 SNHLY, CDR2 FYNNEI. The chain's CDR3 is CASSAVRGTNTEAFF. CDR3 DNA sequence: TGTGCCAGCAGTGCGGTCAGGGGAACCAACACTGAAGCTTTCTTT.

The chain uses TRBV5-1 and TRBJ2-5, with 9 bases fitting TRBD1. V lost 0 bases, J lost 5 bases, and 5 bases stayed unmatched. The CDR3 is 15 residues long. The V gene's germline CDR1 is SGHRS and CDR2 YFSETQ. As DNA, the CDR3 is TGCGCCAGCAGCTTGGCGGGGACAGGGAGGGAGACCCAGTACTTC. Protein sequence: CASSLAGTGRETQYF.

The gene calls are TRBV27 and TRBJ2-7; a weak D match, TRBD2 (6 bases). Germline CDR1 and CDR2: MNHEY and SMNVEV (reference sequence). The CDR3 consists of 15 residues. Trimming removed 6 bases from V and 2 bases from J, with 17 bases in between. The CDR3 DNA is TGTGCCAGCAGCCTCCTAGCGCCAGGGCCCTACGAGCAGTACTTC. It encodes CASSLLAPGPYEQYF.

This clone came up once. This sequence joins TRBV27 and TRBJ1-3, with D possibly being TRBD1 (6 bases). V shed 0 bases and J shed 4 bases, with 13 bases lying between them. The CDR3 has 16 amino acids. CDR1 is MNHEY, CDR2 SMNVEV, per germline (reference sequence). Written as DNA, the CDR3 is TGTGCCAGCAGTTTATCGGGGGGGGCAGGGGGAAACACCATATATTTT. Translating gives CASSLSGGAGGNTIYF.

The chain has TRBV5-6 and TRBJ2-1, with TRBD2 matching over 11 bases. V was clipped by 5 bases and J by 1 base; unmatched bases: 14. The CDR3 is 19 amino acids. Germline V gene sequence: CDR1 SGHDT, CDR2 YYEEEE. In DNA form, the CDR3 reads TGTGCCAGCAGTCCGGCGGTGGCTAGCGGGAGGACGTCCTACAATGAGCAGTTCTTC. Its protein is CASSPAVASGRTSYNEQFF.

The J gene is TRBJ2-7, the V gene TRBV28; 8 nucleotides align to TRBD1. The CDR3 loop spans 13 amino acids. J was trimmed by 5 bases and V by 10 bases; bases with no gene match: 10. Germline-derived CDR1 and CDR2 are MDHEN and SYDVKM. Here the CDR3 reads CATAQGAPHEQYF. CDR3 DNA sequence: TGTGCCACCGCGCAGGGGGCTCCCCACGAGCAGTACTTC.

The rearrangement joins TRBV5-4 to TRBJ2-7, with D unresolved. Germline V gene sequence: CDR1 SGHNT, CDR2 YYREEE (reference sequence). V was clipped by 0 bases and J by 3 bases, with 7 bases between them. The CDR3 is made up of 13 amino acids. The CDR3 DNA reads TGTGCCAGCAGCTTGGACGGATTCTACGAGCAGTACTTC. Translated, it gives CASSLDGFYEQYF.

This clone has only one observation. Since a far larger clone is one base different, this is likely a read error. The sample contains more than one DNA sequence encoding this CDR3. The genes are TRBV30 and TRBJ2-5; 8 nucleotides line up with TRBD2. The junction had 21 bases not matched to a gene; V was cut back by 4 bases and J by 14 bases. The CDR3 loop spans 15 amino acids. Germline CDR1 GTSNPN, CDR2 SVGIG (reference sequence). The CDR3 nucleotides read TGTGCCTGGACCCCCGGGACTAGGCCCGGTTCGGAGCAATACTTC. It is translated as CAWTPGTRPGSEQYF.

V and J are TRBV7-2 and TRBJ2-3, with a tentative D call TRBD2 (5 bases). With 5 bases removed from V and 2 bases from J, the gap between germline ends came to 11 bases. The CDR3 is 14 residues long. Germline V gene data show CDR1 as SGHTA and CDR2 as FQGNSA. CDR3 region: CASSKGLSTDTQYF. The CDR3 DNA follows: TGTGCCAGCAGCAAAGGACTGTCCACAGATACGCAGTATTTT.

The chain uses TRBV11-2 and TRBJ2-7, with D perhaps being TRBD1 or TRBD2 (5 bases each). The V end was cut by 6 bases, the J end by 2 bases, with 11 bases between. CDR1 is SGHAT and CDR2 is FQNNGV in the germline V gene. CDR3 length: 13 amino acids. CDR3 coding DNA: TGTGCCAGCAGTCGGGGCGGGCCCTACGAGCAGTACTTC. Protein sequence: CASSRGGPYEQYF.

The chain recombines TRBV29-1 with TRBJ2-5; TRBD1 matches at 9 bases. The DNA end favors TRBJ2-7, so the J call may be wrong. CDR1 is SQVTM, CDR2 ANQGSEA, per germline. The CDR3 contains 15 residues. CDR3 residues: CSVEVRQGGPYEQYF. The CDR3 DNA sequence: TGCAGCGTTGAAGTCCGACAGGGGGGGCCCTACGAGCAGTACTTC.

The chain combines TRBV4-3 with TRBJ2-3, with D tentatively TRBD2 (5 bases). CDR3 length equals 15 residues. Germline V gene sequence: CDR1 LGHNA, CDR2 YSLEER. Trimming pared 0 bases from V and 3 bases from J, leaving 10 bases between. Here the CDR3 reads CASSQEGGGTDTQYF. The CDR3 nucleotides are TGCGCCAGCAGCCAAGAAGGAGGTGGTACAGATACGCAGTATTTT.

Here the CDR3 DNA reads TGTGCCAGCAGCTCCGTATTGGGATATGGTGAGCAGTTCTTC. Amino acid sequence: CASSSVLGYGEQFF. The chain links TRBV11-2 to TRBJ2-1; D remains ambiguous. This CDR3 spans 14 amino acids. Germline lookup yields CDR1 SGHAT and CDR2 FQNNGV. V was cut by 4 bases and J by 9 bases, with 16 bases left in between. Variable domain in full (rest from reference TRBV11-2 and TRBJ2-1): EAGVAQSPRYKIIEKRQSVAFWCNPISGHATLYWYQQILGQGPKLLIQFQNNGVVDDSQLPKDRFSAERLKGVDSTLKIQPAKLEDSAVYLCASSSVLGYGEQFFGPGTRLTVL.

CDR3 DNA: TGTGCCAGCAGCCCCCTCGGAGGGAGGACGGTCAATGAGCAGTTCTTC. This codes for CASSPLGGRTVNEQFF. The chain combines TRBV7-3 with TRBJ2-1, with a tentative D call TRBD2 (6 bases). Trimming removed 5 bases at V and 6 bases at J, with 20 bases between. Per the germline V gene, CDR1 is SGHTA and CDR2 is FQGTGA. The CDR3 consists of 16 residues.

V usage is TRBV29-1 and J usage is TRBJ2-3; no clear D. This CDR3 is built from 12 residues. The germline V and J ends were trimmed by 4 bases and 4 bases, with 9 bases remaining between them. Germline V lookup: CDR1 SQVTM, CDR2 ANQGSEA. The CDR3 nucleotides read TGCAGCGTTGGAAGTAGTGCAGATACGCAGTATTTT. The encoded protein is CSVGSSADTQYF.

The sample holds a few counts of this clone. The V call is TRBV30, the J call TRBJ1-4; D not certain. Germline CDR1 is GTSNPN and CDR2 is SVGIG (reference sequence). With 5 bases removed from V and 8 bases from J, the gap between germline ends came to 12 bases. The CDR3 length is 12 residues. This CDR3 is CAWASVAEKLFF. In DNA, the CDR3 is TGTGCCTGGGCGTCCGTAGCCGAAAAACTGTTTTTT.

This chain uses TRBV5-6 with TRBJ2-7; D not resolved. V was clipped by 1 base and J by 5 bases, with 10 bases between them. The V gene's germline CDR1 is SGHDT and CDR2 YYEEEE. The CDR3 is 13 amino acids. CDR3 in DNA: TGTGCCAGCAGCTTGCAGTTCGTCCACGAGCAGTACTTC. Encoded protein: CASSLQFVHEQYF. The full variable domain, in which reference TRBV5-6 and TRBJ2-7 provide the parts outside the CDR3, is DAGVTQSPTHLIKTRGQQVTLRCSPKSGHDTVSWYQQALGQGPQFIFQYYEEEERQRGNFPDRFSGHQFPNYSSELNVNALLLGDSALYLCASSLQFVHEQYFGPGTRLTVT.

This rearrangement joins TRBV19 to TRBJ1-2, with D perhaps matching TRBD1 (6 bases). In germline, CDR1 is LNHDA, CDR2 SQIVND (reference sequence). V lost 6 bases and J 8 bases, leaving 16 bases between the germline ends. This CDR3 is built from 13 residues. The CDR3 loop reads CASRRSGAEGYTF. In nucleotides, the CDR3 is TGTGCCAGTAGAAGGTCGGGGGCGGAGGGCTACACCTTC.

The chain recombines TRBV29-1 with TRBJ2-1; TRBD2 agrees at 10 bases. There are 13 residues in the CDR3. Germline V gives CDR1 SQVTM, CDR2 ANQGSEA. V was clipped by 4 bases and J by 8 bases; unmatched bases: 5. The CDR3 reads CSVVASGSYEQFF. The CDR3 region has the DNA TGCAGCGTTGTGGCTAGCGGGAGTTATGAGCAGTTCTTC.

The chain carries TRBV10-3 and TRBJ2-3, with TRBD2 matching over 9 bases. The germline V gene has CDR1 ENHRY and CDR2 SYGVKD. The CDR3 runs 16 residues. V trimming: 0 bases; J trimming: 2 bases; junction bases outside the gene matches: 3. The CDR3, as DNA: TGTGCCATCAGTGAGTCTAGCGGGAGTCCCACAGATACGCAGTATTTT. Protein: CAISESSGSPTDTQYF.

The rearrangement links TRBV6-5 to TRBJ1-1, with D unclear. The V end lost 2 bases, the J end lost 0 bases, and 10 bases lay between the germline ends. Germline V CDR1 and CDR2: MNHEY, SVGAGI. This CDR3 region has 15 residues. The CDR3 DNA reads as TGTGCCAGCAGTTACACGGGCGGGTTGAACACTGAAGCTTTCTTT. Protein product: CASSYTGGLNTEAFF.